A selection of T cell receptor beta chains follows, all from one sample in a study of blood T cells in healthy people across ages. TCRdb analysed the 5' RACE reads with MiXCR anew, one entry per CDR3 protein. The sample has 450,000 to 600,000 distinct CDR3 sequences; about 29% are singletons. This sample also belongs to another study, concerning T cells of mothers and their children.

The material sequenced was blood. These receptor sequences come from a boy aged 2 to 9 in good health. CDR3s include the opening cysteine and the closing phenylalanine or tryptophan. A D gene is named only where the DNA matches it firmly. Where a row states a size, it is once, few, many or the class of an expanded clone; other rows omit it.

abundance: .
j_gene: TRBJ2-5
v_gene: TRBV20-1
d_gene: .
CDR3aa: CSAQQRPEGETQYF
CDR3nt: TGCAGTGCTCAACAGCGACCCGAAGGAGAGACCCAGTACTTC

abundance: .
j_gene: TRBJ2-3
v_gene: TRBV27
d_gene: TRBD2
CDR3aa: CASSLSAGGLLDTQYF
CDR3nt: TGTGCCAGCAGTTTATCGGCGGGGGGTCTGCTAGATACGCAGTATTTT

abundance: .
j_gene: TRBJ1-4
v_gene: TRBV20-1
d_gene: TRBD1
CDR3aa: CSARVGGQGVGNGKLFF
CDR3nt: TGCAGTGCTAGAGTGGGAGGACAGGGGGTTGGAAATGGAAAACTGTTTTTT

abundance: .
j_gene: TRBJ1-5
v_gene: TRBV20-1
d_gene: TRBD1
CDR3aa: CSAILQGSSNQPQHF
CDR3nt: TGCAGTGCTATACTACAGGGGTCTAGCAATCAGCCCCAGCATTTT

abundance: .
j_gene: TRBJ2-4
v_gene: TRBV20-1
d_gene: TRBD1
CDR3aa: CSARETGAQNIQYF
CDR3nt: TGCAGTGCTAGAGAAACAGGGGCTCAAAACATTCAGTACTTC

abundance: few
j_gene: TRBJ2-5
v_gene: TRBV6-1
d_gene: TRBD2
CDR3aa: CASSGLAGVRETQYF
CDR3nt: TGTGCCAGCAGTGGACTAGCGGGAGTCAGGGAGACCCAGTACTTC

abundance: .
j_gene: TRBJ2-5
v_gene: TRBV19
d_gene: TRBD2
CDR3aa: CASSVAWEGETQYF
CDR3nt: TGTGCCAGTAGTGTAGCCTGGGAGGGGGAGACCCAGTACTTC

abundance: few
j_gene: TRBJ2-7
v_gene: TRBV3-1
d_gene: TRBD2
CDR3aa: CASSQGLAEYEQYF
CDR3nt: TGTGCCAGCAGCCAGGGACTAGCGGAGTACGAGCAGTACTTC

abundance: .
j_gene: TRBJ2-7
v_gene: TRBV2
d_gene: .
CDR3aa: CASSEGPSQSYEQYF
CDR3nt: TGTGCCAGCAGTGAAGGGCCTAGCCAATCCTACGAGCAGTACTTC

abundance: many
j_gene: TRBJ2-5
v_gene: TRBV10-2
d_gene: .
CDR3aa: CASSESPRQETQYF
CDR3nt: TGCGCCAGCAGTGAGTCGCCCAGGCAAGAGACCCAGTACTTC

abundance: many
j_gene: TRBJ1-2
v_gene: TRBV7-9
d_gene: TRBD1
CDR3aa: CASSEGQALYGYTF
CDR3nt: TGTGCCAGCAGCGAGGGACAGGCTCTCTATGGCTACACCTTC